This T cell receptor (beta chain) was sequenced during a study of a mutant IDH1 vaccine in newly diagnosed glioma. Points from the study as a whole: Immune responses induced by vaccination arose in 93.3% of the patients.

Time point here: week 11, during vaccination. Vaccine doses each comprised 300 ug of mutant IDH1 20-mer peptide, with topical imiquimod. As to this clone: Its antigen is still unknown.

V was clipped by 1 base and J by 0 bases; unmatched bases: 10. This CDR3 region has 20 residues. In germline, CDR1 is LGHNA, CDR2 YSLEER. Profiling relied on immunoSEQ multiplex PCR, and the TCRdb table lists in-frame clones only, not all of them. The sample lists 20,000 to 25,000 clones; just over 70% were seen once. The sequencing used peripheral blood mononuclear cells (PBMCs), collected from a glioma patient whose treatment included an IDH1 peptide vaccine. The source is a young man with glioma. Some clones in this sample may be carry-over from other donors' samples. The gene calls are TRBV4-3 and TRBJ2-3, with 13 bases aligning to TRBD2. This CDR3 is CASSQAQNGLAGVSTDTQYF. CDR3 nucleotide sequence: TGCGCCAGCAGCCAAGCCCAAAACGGACTAGCGGGAGTAAGCACAGATACGCAGTATTTT.